These 28 T cell receptor beta chains were all obtained from the same sample, sequenced in a study of technical replicates of blood from a few donors. Sequencing used immunoSEQ multiplex PCR; TCRdb keeps in-frame clones, though not all of them. The sample lists tens of thousands of clones; around 94% were seen once. Sample: T cells isolated from PBMCs. Receptors originate from a human donor in good health.

The chain is built from TRBV6-1 and TRBJ2-7; unclear D gene. The CDR3 extends over 13 amino acids. With 7 bases removed from V and 6 bases from J, the gap between germline ends came to 16 bases. Germline assignment: CDR1 MNHNS and CDR2 SASEGT. The CDR3 protein is CASTWQDPREQYF. CDR3 DNA: TGTGCCAGCACCTGGCAGGATCCGCGCGAGCAGTACTTC.

This rearrangement joins TRBV16 to TRBJ1-1; D may be TRBD1 (5 bases). The V gene's germline CDR1 is KGHSY and CDR2 FQNENV. V was trimmed by 0 bases and J by 11 bases, leaving 19 bases between them. This CDR3 is built from 15 residues. The CDR3 here is CASSQSGHDDIGAFF. Here the CDR3 DNA reads TGTGCCAGCAGCCAATCCGGACACGATGACATTGGGGCTTTCTTT.

This chain connects TRBV28 to TRBJ2-5; D is unclear. Per germline, CDR1 MDHEN and CDR2 SYDVKM. CDR3 size: 11 residues. V was cut by 2 bases and J by 7 bases, with 5 bases left in between. The CDR3 reads CASSLTGTQYF. Here the CDR3 DNA reads TGTGCCAGCAGTTTAACGGGGACCCAGTACTTC.

The V gene is TRBV5-1, the J gene TRBJ1-1, with 7 positions matching TRBD1. Unmatched junction bases numbered 7, after V lost 0 bases and J lost 5 bases. Germline V gene lookup returns CDR1 SGHRS and CDR2 YFSETQ. The CDR3 consists of 15 residues. CDR3 nucleotides: TGCGCCAGCAGCTTGGAAGGCAGGGGGACTACTGAAGCTTTCTTT. This encodes CASSLEGRGTTEAFF.

The genes are TRBV28 and TRBJ1-1, with no clear D. This CDR3 region has 14 residues. Germline V lookup: CDR1 MDHEN, CDR2 SYDVKM. V lost 6 bases and J lost 2, with 13 bases in between. The CDR3 loop is CASSPPYFNTEAFF. CDR3 nucleotide sequence: TGTGCCAGCAGCCCCCCTTATTTTAACACTGAAGCTTTCTTT.

The CDR3 region is CSGAPDRGDTQYF. In nucleotides, the CDR3 is TGCAGCGGGGCTCCAGACAGGGGCGATACGCAGTATTTT. The chain combines TRBV29-1 with TRBJ2-3; 8 nucleotides match TRBD1. Germline V gene data show CDR1 as SQVTM and CDR2 as ANQGSEA. This CDR3 spans 13 amino acids. V gave up 7 bases and J gave up 6 bases; unmatched junction bases: 9.

The gene calls are TRBV20-1 and TRBJ2-5; D uncertain. This CDR3 has 10 residues. Germline lookup yields CDR1 DFQATT and CDR2 SNEGSKA (reference sequence). V lost 3 bases and J 5 bases, leaving 4 bases between the germline ends. CDR3 DNA: TGCAGTGCTAGCCAGGAGACCCAGTACTTC. It specifies CSASQETQYF.

V gene TRBV5-1 combines with J gene TRBJ2-1; D unclear. This CDR3 has 15 residues. Germline V CDR1 and CDR2: SGHRS, YFSETQ. V dropped 0 bases and J dropped 5 bases, with 12 bases sitting between them. The CDR3 protein is CASSLGQSSHNEQFF. DNA of the CDR3: TGCGCCAGCAGCTTGGGCCAGTCTTCCCACAATGAGCAGTTCTTC.

The V and J genes are TRBV5-4 and TRBJ1-2, with TRBD1 as a possible D gene (5 bases). V was clipped by 3 bases and J by 3 bases, with 12 bases between them. This CDR3 contains 14 residues. Germline V CDR1 and CDR2: SGHNT, YYREEE (reference sequence). CDR3 protein: CASSSTVRDYGYTF. CDR3 bases: TGTGCCAGCAGCTCGACGGTCAGGGACTATGGCTACACCTTC.

This clone was observed a single time. This chain connects TRBV7-9 to TRBJ1-3; no definite D call. Germline V gene sequence: CDR1 SEHNR, CDR2 FQNEAQ (reference sequence). The V gene lost 3 bases and the J gene lost 0 bases, with 9 bases spanning the gap. The CDR3 sequence is 15 residues long. In DNA, the CDR3 is TGTGCCAGCAGCTTTGTGCGGAGCTCTGGAAACACCATATATTTT. The encoded protein is CASSFVRSSGNTIYF.

The chain uses TRBV28 and TRBJ2-7; TRBD1 agrees at 7 bases. CDR3 length: 14 residues. Per germline, CDR1 MDHEN and CDR2 SYDVKM. V shed 6 bases and J 2 bases; nucleotides not matched to a gene: 7. CDR3: CASRRQGPTYEQYF. CDR3 nucleotide sequence: TGTGCCAGCAGGCGACAGGGTCCTACCTACGAGCAGTACTTC.

The chain recombines TRBV11-3 with TRBJ1-3, with TRBD1 identical over 9 bases. The ends lost 5 bases at V and 0 bases at J; junction bases unmatched: 5. Germline-derived CDR1 and CDR2 are SGHNT and YENEEA. The CDR3 contains 16 residues. The CDR3 DNA reads as TGTGCCAGCAGCAAAGGACAGGGGTCCTCTGGAAACACCATATATTTT. Translation: CASSKGQGSSGNTIYF.

The rearrangement uses TRBV19 and TRBJ2-2; 8 positions agree with TRBD2. The V and J ends lost 3 bases and 4 bases, in that order; junction bases with no gene match: 4. Germline V gene sequence: CDR1 LNHDA, CDR2 SQIVND (reference sequence). The CDR3 is made up of 15 amino acids. CDR3 in DNA: TGTGCCAGTAGTATGGTAGCGGGGCCCACCGGGGAGCTGTTTTTT. Amino acids: CASSMVAGPTGELFF.

The V and J genes are TRBV2 and TRBJ2-2, with 7 bases identical to TRBD1. This CDR3 comprises 14 residues. With V trimmed by 7 bases and J by 7 bases, 9 bases remained unmatched. Germline V gene sequence: CDR1 SNHLY, CDR2 FYNNEI. The CDR3 loop reads CASTSGTAGGELFF. CDR3 nucleotides: TGTGCCAGCACGTCTGGGACAGCTGGCGGGGAGCTGTTTTTT.

A single count supports this clone. The chain recombines TRBV11-1 with TRBJ2-7; D is perhaps TRBD1 (5 bases). The germline V gene has CDR1 SGHAT and CDR2 FQDESV (reference sequence). The CDR3 has 15 residues. Trimming shortened V by 7 bases and J by 5 bases, and 21 bases separated the two germline ends. The DNA for the CDR3 is TGTGCCAGCACCGAGCCCGGGCAGGGTAGCAACGAGCAGTACTTC. Translating it yields CASTEPGQGSNEQYF. Full variable domain (remainder filled in from reference TRBV11-1 and TRBJ2-7): EAEVAQSPRYKITEKSQAVAFWCDPISGHATLYWYRQILGQGPELLVQFQDESVVDDSQLPKDRFSAERLKGVDSTLKIQPAELGDSAMYLCASTEPGQGSNEQYFGPGTRLTVT.

The V and J genes are TRBV7-6 and TRBJ1-2; D might be TRBD1 (6 bases). Trimming cost V 5 bases and J 2 bases, with 15 bases left between them. The CDR3 runs to 15 residues. Germline V gene lookup returns CDR1 SGHVS and CDR2 FNYEAQ. CDR3 nucleotide sequence: TGTGCCAGCAGCCCAGGGGCAGGGCCGAACTATGGCTACACCTTC. This encodes CASSPGAGPNYGYTF. Together with reference TRBV7-6 and TRBJ1-2, the CDR3 gives the full variable domain: GAGVSQSPRYKVTKRGQDVALRCDPISGHVSLYWYRQALGQGPEFLTYFNYEAQQDKSGLPNDRFSAERPEGSISTLTIQRTEQRDSAMYRCASSPGAGPNYGYTFGSGTRLTVV.

The chain couples TRBV5-4 to TRBJ2-7; a possible D gene is TRBD1 (6 bases). CDR3 length: 15 amino acids. V lost 4 bases and J 0 bases, leaving 14 bases between the germline ends. CDR1 is SGHNT and CDR2 is YYREEE in the germline V gene (reference sequence). DNA of the CDR3: TGTGCCAGCAGCCCCGGGACACCAAACTCCTACGAGCAGTACTTC. This translates into CASSPGTPNSYEQYF.

In DNA, the CDR3 is TGTGCCAGCATGGACACAGCGAACACCGGGGAGCTGTTTTTT. Its translation is CASMDTANTGELFF. The chain has TRBV19 and TRBJ2-2; D might be TRBD1 (5 bases). The CDR3 sequence is 14 residues long. Germline V lookup: CDR1 LNHDA, CDR2 SQIVND (reference sequence). Trimming removed 9 bases at V and 0 bases at J, with 11 bases between.

The chain combines TRBV11-3 with TRBJ1-1; tentatively, D is TRBD1 (5 bases). This CDR3 has 16 amino acids. Per the germline V gene, CDR1 is SGHNT and CDR2 is YENEEA. The V gene lost 2 bases and the J gene lost 5 bases, with 18 bases spanning the gap. CDR3 sequence: CASSLNVWQGRTEAFF. The DNA of the CDR3 is TGTGCCAGCAGCTTAAACGTTTGGCAGGGTCGTACTGAAGCTTTCTTT.

The chain employs TRBV19 and TRBJ2-2; 7 nucleotides align to TRBD1. The CDR3 covers 16 residues. J was trimmed by 4 bases and V by 5 bases; bases with no gene match: 10. Germline V CDR1 and CDR2: LNHDA, SQIVND (reference sequence). The CDR3 spells CASSSPGQITTGELFF. The CDR3 DNA follows: TGTGCCAGTAGTTCACCGGGACAGATAACCACCGGGGAGCTGTTTTTT.

The V gene is TRBV4-1, the J gene TRBJ2-2; D is uncertain. CDR1 is MGHRA and CDR2 is YSYEKL in the germline V gene. The CDR3 runs 15 residues. V dropped 1 base and J dropped 4 bases, with 10 bases sitting between them. The DNA for the CDR3 is TGCGCCAGCAGCCAAGTATTCAGCGCCACCGGGGAGCTGTTTTTT. This translates into CASSQVFSATGELFF.

This chain uses TRBV7-8 with TRBJ2-7; the D gene is possibly TRBD1 (6 bases). Trimming cost V 1 base and J 4 bases, with 8 bases left between them. This CDR3 comprises 13 residues. CDR1 SGHVS and CDR2 FQNEAQ come from the germline V gene. CDR3 sequence (DNA): TGTGCCAGCAGCTTAGACAGGGTGTACGAGCAGTACTTC. Protein product: CASSLDRVYEQYF.

The V call is TRBV6-5, the J call TRBJ2-3; D might be TRBD2 (6 bases). V lost 6 bases to trimming and J lost 2 bases, with 15 bases between them. Germline assignment: CDR1 MNHEY and CDR2 SVGAGI. The CDR3 is 15 residues long. CDR3 bases: TGTGCCAGCAGCGCACTGGGACTCCACACAGATACGCAGTATTTT. Translating gives CASSALGLHTDTQYF.

In its sample, this clone was seen a few times. The chain combines TRBV5-4 with TRBJ1-1; 8 nucleotides align to TRBD1. CDR3 length equals 15 residues. CDR1 and CDR2 from the germline V gene are SGHNT and YYREEE (reference sequence). The J segment lost 3 bases and the V segment lost 4 bases, leaving 8 bases of the junction unmatched. In nucleotides, the CDR3 is TGTGCCAGCAGCAGAAAGGGACAGGTGTACACTGAAGCTTTCTTT. Translation: CASSRKGQVYTEAFF.

The chain recombines TRBV11-1 with TRBJ2-3; perhaps TRBD1 as D (6 bases). V lost 2 bases, J lost 10 bases, and 13 bases lay in between. The CDR3 runs to 13 residues. Germline CDR1 is SGHAT and CDR2 is FQDESV (reference sequence). The CDR3 region has the DNA TGTGCCAGCAGCTTAAACAGGGAAGTATCGCAGTATTTT. This translates into CASSLNREVSQYF. Full variable domain (remainder filled in from reference TRBV11-1 and TRBJ2-3): EAEVAQSPRYKITEKSQAVAFWCDPISGHATLYWYRQILGQGPELLVQFQDESVVDDSQLPKDRFSAERLKGVDSTLKIQPAELGDSAMYLCASSLNREVSQYFGPGTRLTVL.

The chain couples TRBV7-9 to TRBJ1-1; tentative D call: TRBD1 (6 bases). The V end was cut by 5 bases, the J end by 8 bases, with 21 bases between. Germline V gene data show CDR1 as SEHNR and CDR2 as FQNEAQ (reference sequence). The length of the CDR3 is 15 residues. In nucleotides, the CDR3 is TGTGCCAGCAGCCCCCGGTGGCAGGGGAACCTCGAAGCTTTCTTT. This encodes CASSPRWQGNLEAFF.

The chain uses TRBV28 and TRBJ2-7; 8 bases match TRBD2. This CDR3 is 13 amino acids long. V trimming: 6 bases; J trimming: 6 bases; junction bases outside the gene matches: 7. In germline, CDR1 is MDHEN, CDR2 SYDVKM. The CDR3, as DNA: TGTGCCAGCAGCCGAGGCACTAGCGGCGAGCAGTACTTC. Residues: CASSRGTSGEQYF.

The rearrangement links TRBV7-2 to TRBJ2-7; the D gene is possibly TRBD2 (6 bases). The CDR3 is 12 residues long. In germline, CDR1 is SGHTA, CDR2 FQGNSA. V dropped 6 bases and J dropped 7 bases, with 13 bases sitting between them. CDR3 residues: CASRNGGYEQYF. The CDR3 DNA follows: TGTGCCAGCAGAAATGGGGGGTATGAGCAGTACTTC.